The source of this T cell receptor (beta chain) is a study of OX40 agonist ivuxolimab in advanced cancers. Profiled with immunoSEQ multiplex PCR; TCRdb holds only in-frame clones, not every one. The sample lists about 48,000 clones, 75% to 90% occurring once. This clone was detected only once. The ends were cut back, 5 bases at V and 0 bases at J, with 11 bases in the middle. The CDR3 loop spans 15 amino acids. Germline values: CDR1 MDHEN, CDR2 SYDVKM. The chain is built from TRBV28 and TRBJ2-1; D unresolved. This sequence was found in an adult with an advanced solid tumor such as melanoma, head and neck, liver or kidney cancer. The sample in question was CD4+ or CD8+ T cells sorted from blood, obtained in a trial of the OX40 agonist ivuxolimab. For the CDR3, the DNA is TGTGCCAGCAGTCCGCCATCGAGCTCCTACAATGAGCAGTTCTTC. Translated, it gives CASSPPSSSYNEQFF.